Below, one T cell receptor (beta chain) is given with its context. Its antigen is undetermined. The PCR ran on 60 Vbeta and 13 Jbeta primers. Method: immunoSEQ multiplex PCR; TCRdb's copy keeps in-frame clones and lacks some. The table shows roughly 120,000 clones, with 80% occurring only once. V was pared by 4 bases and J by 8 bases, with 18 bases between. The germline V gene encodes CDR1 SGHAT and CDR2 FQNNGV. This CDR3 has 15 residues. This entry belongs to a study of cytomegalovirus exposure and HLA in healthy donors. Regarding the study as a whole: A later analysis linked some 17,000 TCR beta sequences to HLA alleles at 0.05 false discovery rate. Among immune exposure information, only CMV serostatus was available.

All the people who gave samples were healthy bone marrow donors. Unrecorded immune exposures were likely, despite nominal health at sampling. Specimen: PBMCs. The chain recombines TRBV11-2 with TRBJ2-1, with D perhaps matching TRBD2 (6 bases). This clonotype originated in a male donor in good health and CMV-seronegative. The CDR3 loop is CASSWIWRVGDEQFF. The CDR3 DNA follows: TGTGCCAGCAGCTGGATATGGAGGGTTGGCGATGAGCAGTTCTTC.